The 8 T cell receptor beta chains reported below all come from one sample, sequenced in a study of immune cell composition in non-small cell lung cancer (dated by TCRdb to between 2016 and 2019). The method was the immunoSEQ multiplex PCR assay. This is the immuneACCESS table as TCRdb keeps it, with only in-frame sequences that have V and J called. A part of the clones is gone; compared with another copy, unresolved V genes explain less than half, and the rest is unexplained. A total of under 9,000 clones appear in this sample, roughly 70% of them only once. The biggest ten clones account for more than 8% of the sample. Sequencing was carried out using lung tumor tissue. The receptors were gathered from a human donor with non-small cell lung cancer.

As DNA, the CDR3 is TGTGCCAGCAGTTACTCCACAGGGGGATCTGTAGCCATATATTTT. Protein: CASSYSTGGSVAIYF. The genes are TRBV6-6 and TRBJ1-3, with 8 positions matching TRBD1. The CDR3 is made up of 15 amino acids. Losses at the gene ends were 0 bases for V and 11 bases for J; bases not matched to a gene: 9. CDR1 is MNHNY, CDR2 SVGAGI, per germline (reference sequence).

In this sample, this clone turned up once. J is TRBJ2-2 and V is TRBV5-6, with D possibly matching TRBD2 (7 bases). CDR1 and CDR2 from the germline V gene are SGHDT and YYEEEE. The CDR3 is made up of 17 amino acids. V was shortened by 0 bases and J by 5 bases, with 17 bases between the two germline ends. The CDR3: CASSLAWRGPWTGELFF. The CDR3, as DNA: TGTGCCAGCAGCTTGGCCTGGCGGGGGCCGTGGACCGGGGAGCTGTTTTTT.

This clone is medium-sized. In DNA, the CDR3 is TGTGCCAGCTCACAGGGAGAGGGCCTGGGCAATCAGCCCCAGCATTTT. This gives the protein CASSQGEGLGNQPQHF. V gene TRBV18 combines with J gene TRBJ1-5; D is unclear. The CDR3 is made up of 16 amino acids. Between the trimmed V and J ends, which lost 4 bases and 2 bases, there was a span of 15 bases. Germline V CDR1 and CDR2: KGHSH, LQKENI.

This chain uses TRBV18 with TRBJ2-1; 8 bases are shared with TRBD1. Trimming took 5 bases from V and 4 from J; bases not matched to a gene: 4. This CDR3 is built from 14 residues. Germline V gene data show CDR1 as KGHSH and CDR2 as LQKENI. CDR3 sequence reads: CASSSDRGYNEQFF. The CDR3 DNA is TGTGCCAGCTCAAGTGACAGGGGTTACAATGAGCAGTTCTTC.

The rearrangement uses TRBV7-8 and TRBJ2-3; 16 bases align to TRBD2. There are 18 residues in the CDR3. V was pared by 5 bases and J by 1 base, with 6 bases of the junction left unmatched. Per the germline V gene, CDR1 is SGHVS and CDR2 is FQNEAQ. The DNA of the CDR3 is TGTGCCAGCAGCCCGGGACTAGCGGGGGGGCCGGGCACAGATACGCAGTATTTT. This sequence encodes CASSPGLAGGPGTDTQYF.

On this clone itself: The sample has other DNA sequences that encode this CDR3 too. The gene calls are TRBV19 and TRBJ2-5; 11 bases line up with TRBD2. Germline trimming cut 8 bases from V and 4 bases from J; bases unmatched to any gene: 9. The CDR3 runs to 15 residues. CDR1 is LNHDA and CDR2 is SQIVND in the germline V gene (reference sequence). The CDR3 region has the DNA TGTGCCAGTTCATTAGCGGGAGGGCCACGAGAGACCCAGTACTTC. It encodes CASSLAGGPRETQYF.

The CDR3 region is CASSPRDRYTGELFF. The CDR3 nucleotides are TGTGCCAGCAGCCCCCGGGACAGGTACACCGGGGAGCTGTTTTTT. The rearrangement joins TRBV7-6 to TRBJ2-2; 8 bases line up with TRBD1. The CDR3 is made up of 15 amino acids. Germline CDR1 is SGHVS and CDR2 is FNYEAQ. The J segment lost 3 bases and the V segment lost 5 bases, leaving 5 bases of the junction unmatched.

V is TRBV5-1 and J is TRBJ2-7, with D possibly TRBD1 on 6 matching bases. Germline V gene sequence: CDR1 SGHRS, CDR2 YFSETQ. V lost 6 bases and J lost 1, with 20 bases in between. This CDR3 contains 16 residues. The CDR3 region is CASTLGPGTNSYEQYF. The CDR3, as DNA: TGCGCCAGCACACTAGGGCCCGGGACAAATTCCTACGAGCAGTACTTC.